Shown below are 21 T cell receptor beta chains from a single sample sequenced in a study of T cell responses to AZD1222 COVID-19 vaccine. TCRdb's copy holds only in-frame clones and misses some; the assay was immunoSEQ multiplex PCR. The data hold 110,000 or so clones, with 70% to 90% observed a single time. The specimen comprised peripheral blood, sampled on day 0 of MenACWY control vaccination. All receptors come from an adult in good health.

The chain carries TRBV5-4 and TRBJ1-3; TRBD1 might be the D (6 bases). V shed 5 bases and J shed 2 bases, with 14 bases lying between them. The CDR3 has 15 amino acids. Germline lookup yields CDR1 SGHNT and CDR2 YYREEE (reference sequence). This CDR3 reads CASRPGGQAGNTIYF. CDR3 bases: TGTGCCAGCAGGCCGGGGGGGCAAGCTGGAAACACCATATATTTT. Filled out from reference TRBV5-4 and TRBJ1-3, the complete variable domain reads ETGVTQSPTHLIKTRGQQVTLRCSSQSGHNTVSWYQQALGQGPQFIFQYYREEENGRGNFPPRFSGLQFPNYSSELNVNALELDDSALYLCASRPGGQAGNTIYFGEGSWLTVV.

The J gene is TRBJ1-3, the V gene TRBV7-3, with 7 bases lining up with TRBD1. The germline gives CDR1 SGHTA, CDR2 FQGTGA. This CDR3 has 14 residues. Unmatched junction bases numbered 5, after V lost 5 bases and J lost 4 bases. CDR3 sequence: CASSATGAGNTIYF. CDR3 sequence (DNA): TGTGCCAGCAGCGCTACAGGGGCAGGAAACACCATATATTTT.

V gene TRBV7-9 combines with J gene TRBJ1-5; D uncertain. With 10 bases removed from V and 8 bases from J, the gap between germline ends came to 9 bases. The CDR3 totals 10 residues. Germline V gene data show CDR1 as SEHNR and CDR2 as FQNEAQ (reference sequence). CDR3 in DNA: TGTGCCACCGGGCTGGAGCCCCAGCATTTT. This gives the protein CATGLEPQHF.

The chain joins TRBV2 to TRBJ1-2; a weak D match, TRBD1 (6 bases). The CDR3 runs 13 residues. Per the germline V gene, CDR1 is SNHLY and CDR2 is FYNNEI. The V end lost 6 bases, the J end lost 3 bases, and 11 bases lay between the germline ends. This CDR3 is CASRGDTYYGYTF. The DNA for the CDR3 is TGTGCCAGCAGGGGGGACACGTACTATGGCTACACCTTC.

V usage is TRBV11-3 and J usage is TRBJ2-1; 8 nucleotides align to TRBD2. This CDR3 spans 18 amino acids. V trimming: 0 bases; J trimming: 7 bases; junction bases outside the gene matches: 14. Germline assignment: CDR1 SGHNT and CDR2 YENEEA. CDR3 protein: CASSLDQSGSNRGNEQFF. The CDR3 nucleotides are TGTGCCAGCAGCTTAGATCAGAGCGGGAGTAATCGGGGGAATGAGCAGTTCTTC.

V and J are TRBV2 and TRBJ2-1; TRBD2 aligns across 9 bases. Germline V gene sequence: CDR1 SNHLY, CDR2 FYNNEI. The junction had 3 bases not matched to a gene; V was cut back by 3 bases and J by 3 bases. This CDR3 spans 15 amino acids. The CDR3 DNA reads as TGTGCCAGCAGTGAGAAGCGGGGGGTCTACAATGAGCAGTTCTTC. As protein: CASSEKRGVYNEQFF.

DNA for the CDR3: TGTGCCAGGACGGGGGGTCTGAGGAGCAATCAGCCCCAGCATTTT. Translating it yields CARTGGLRSNQPQHF. V gene TRBV6-4 combines with J gene TRBJ1-5; maybe TRBD1 (5 bases). Trimming shortened V by 9 bases and J by 1 base, and 16 bases separated the two germline ends. Per the germline V gene, CDR1 is MRHNA and CDR2 is SNTAGT. The CDR3 loop spans 15 amino acids.

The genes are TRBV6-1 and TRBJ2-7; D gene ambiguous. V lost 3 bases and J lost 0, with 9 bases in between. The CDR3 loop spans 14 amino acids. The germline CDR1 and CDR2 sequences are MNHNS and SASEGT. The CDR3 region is CASSEQQSSYEQYF. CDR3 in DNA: TGTGCCAGCAGTGAGCAGCAAAGCTCCTACGAGCAGTACTTC.

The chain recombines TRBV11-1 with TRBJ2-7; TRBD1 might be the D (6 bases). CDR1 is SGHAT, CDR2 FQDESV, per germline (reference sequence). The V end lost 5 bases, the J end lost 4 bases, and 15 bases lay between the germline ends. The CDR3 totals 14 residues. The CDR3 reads CASSRNRDGYEQYF. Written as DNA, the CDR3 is TGTGCCAGCAGCAGAAACAGGGACGGATACGAGCAGTACTTC. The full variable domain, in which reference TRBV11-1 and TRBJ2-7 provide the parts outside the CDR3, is EAEVAQSPRYKITEKSQAVAFWCDPISGHATLYWYRQILGQGPELLVQFQDESVVDDSQLPKDRFSAERLKGVDSTLKIQPAELGDSAMYLCASSRNRDGYEQYFGPGTRLTVT.

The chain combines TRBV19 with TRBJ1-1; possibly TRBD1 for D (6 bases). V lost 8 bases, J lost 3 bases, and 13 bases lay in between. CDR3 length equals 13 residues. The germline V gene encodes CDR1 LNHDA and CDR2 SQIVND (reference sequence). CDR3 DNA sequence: TGTGCCAGTTCGGACAGTTTTTACACTGAAGCTTTCTTT. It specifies CASSDSFYTEAFF.

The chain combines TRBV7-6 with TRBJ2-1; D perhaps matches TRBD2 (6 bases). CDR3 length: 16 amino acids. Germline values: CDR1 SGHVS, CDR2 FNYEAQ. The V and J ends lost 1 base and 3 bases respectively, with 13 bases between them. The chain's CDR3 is CASSLGGGVRYNEQFF. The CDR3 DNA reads TGTGCCAGCAGCTTAGGTGGCGGGGTCCGCTACAATGAGCAGTTCTTC.

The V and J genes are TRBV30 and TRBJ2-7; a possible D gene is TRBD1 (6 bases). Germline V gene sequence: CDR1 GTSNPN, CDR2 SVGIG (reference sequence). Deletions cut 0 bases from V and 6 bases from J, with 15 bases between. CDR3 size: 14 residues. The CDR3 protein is CAWSVNSEGVEQYF. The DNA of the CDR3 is TGTGCCTGGAGTGTAAACAGTGAGGGGGTCGAGCAGTACTTC.

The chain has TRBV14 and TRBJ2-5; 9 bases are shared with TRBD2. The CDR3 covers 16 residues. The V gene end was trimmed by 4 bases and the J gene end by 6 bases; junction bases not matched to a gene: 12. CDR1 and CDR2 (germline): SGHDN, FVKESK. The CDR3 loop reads CASSPLGRGGEKTQYF. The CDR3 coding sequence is TGTGCCAGCAGCCCTCTGGGGCGGGGGGGTGAAAAGACCCAGTACTTC.

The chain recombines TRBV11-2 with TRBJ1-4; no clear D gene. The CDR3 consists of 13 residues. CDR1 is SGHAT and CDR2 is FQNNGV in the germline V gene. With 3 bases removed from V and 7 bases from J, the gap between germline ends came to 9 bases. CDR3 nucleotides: TGTGCCAGCAGCTTCAGTACCGGTGAAAAACTGTTTTTT. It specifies CASSFSTGEKLFF.

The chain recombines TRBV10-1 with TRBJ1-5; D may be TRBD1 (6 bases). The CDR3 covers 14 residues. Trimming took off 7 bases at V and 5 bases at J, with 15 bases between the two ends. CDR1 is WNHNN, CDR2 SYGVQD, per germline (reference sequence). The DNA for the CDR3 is TGCGCCAGCAAGCCCACAGGGTGGCATCAGCCCCAGCATTTT. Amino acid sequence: CASKPTGWHQPQHF.

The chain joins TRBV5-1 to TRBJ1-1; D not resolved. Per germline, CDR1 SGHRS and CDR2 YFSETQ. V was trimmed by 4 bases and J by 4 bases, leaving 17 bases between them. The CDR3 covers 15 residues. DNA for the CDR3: TGCGCCAGCAGCGCCAGCAAATCAGTAAGCACTGAAGCTTTCTTT. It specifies CASSASKSVSTEAFF.

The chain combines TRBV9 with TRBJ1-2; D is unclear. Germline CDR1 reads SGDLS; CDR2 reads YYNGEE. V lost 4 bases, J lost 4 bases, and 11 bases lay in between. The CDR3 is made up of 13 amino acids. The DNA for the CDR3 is TGTGCCAGCAGCCCCGACGGGTCCTATGGCTACACCTTC. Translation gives CASSPDGSYGYTF. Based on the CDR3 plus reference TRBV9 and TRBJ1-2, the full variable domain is DSGVTQTPKHLITATGQRVTLRCSPRSGDLSVYWYQQSLDQGLQFLIQYYNGEERAKGNILERFSAQQFPDLHSELNLSSLELGDSALYFCASSPDGSYGYTFGSGTRLTVV.

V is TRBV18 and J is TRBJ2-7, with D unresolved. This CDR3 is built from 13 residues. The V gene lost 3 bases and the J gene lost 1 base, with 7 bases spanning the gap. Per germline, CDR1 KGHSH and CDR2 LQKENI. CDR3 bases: TGTGCCAGCTCACCCGGTCGTTCCTACGAGCAGTACTTC. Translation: CASSPGRSYEQYF.

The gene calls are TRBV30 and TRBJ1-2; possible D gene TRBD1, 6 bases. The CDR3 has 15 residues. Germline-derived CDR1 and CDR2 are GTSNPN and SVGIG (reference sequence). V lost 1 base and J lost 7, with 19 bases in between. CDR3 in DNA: TGTGCCTGGAGTGCAAATTGGGGGCGCGGCGGTGGCTACACCTTC. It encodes CAWSANWGRGGGYTF.

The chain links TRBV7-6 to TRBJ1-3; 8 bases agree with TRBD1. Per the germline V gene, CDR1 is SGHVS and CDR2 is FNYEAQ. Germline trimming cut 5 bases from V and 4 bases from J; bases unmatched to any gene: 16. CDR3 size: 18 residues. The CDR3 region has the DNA TGTGCCAGCAGCCCCCCCGCGAGACAGGGGATCACCGGAAACACCATATATTTT. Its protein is CASSPPARQGITGNTIYF.

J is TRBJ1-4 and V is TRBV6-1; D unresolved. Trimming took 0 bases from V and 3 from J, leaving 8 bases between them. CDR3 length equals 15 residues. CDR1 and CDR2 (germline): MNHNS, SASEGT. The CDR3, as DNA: TGTGCCAGCAGTGAAGCACGGTTTGCTAATGAAAAACTGTTTTTT. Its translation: CASSEARFANEKLFF.